One sample yielded the 7 T cell receptor beta chains listed below, sequenced in a study of post-analysis software for immune sequencing data. Their recognized antigens are unknown. Incorporated into the TCR beta cDNA libraries were unique molecular identifiers, which served to reduce PCR and sequencing biases. Each CDR3 protein gets one entry after TCRdb re-called the PCR reads with MiXCR. The sample holds some 690,000 distinct CDR3 sequences; 25% to 30% are singletons and the top ten take more than 0.55%. Study observations and caveats: Elevated frequency relative to controls characterized about 5 TRBV segments in patients, TRBV5-6, TRBV5-1 and TRBV20-1 among them.

Sequencing was done on a sample of blood. Receptors were obtained from a girl aged 5-17 years with multiple sclerosis.

A few counts support this clonotype. The chain is built from TRBV20-1 and TRBJ2-7; no definite D call. Trimming removed 3 bases at V and 7 bases at J, with 13 bases between. The CDR3 has 12 residues. Germline V gene data show CDR1 as DFQATT and CDR2 as SNEGSKA (reference sequence). Here the CDR3 DNA reads TGCAGTGCTAGGGGCAGGACGAGGGAGCAGTACTTC. Encoded protein: CSARGRTREQYF.

V gene TRBV7-8 combines with J gene TRBJ2-2; D may be TRBD1 (5 bases). The CDR3 runs 16 residues. The ends were cut back, 1 base at V and 4 bases at J, with 13 bases in the middle. Germline V gene lookup returns CDR1 SGHVS and CDR2 FQNEAQ. The DNA for the CDR3 is TGTGCCAGCAGCTTAGAAGGGCACCAGGGCACCGGGGAGCTGTTTTTT. This gives the protein CASSLEGHQGTGELFF.

The chain employs TRBV7-9 and TRBJ2-4; the D gene is possibly TRBD2 (6 bases). The J call may be incorrect, as the DNA end agrees better with TRBJ2-7. The CDR3 loop spans 12 amino acids. CDR1 SEHNR and CDR2 FQNEAQ come from the germline V gene (reference sequence). In DNA form, the CDR3 reads TGTGCCAGCAGCTCCCGGGGAGGCGAGCAGTACTTC. Its protein is CASSSRGGEQYF.

The rearrangement links TRBV12-5 to TRBJ2-3, with TRBD1 as a possible D gene (5 bases). Trimming took off 7 bases at V and 4 bases at J, with 12 bases between the two ends. Germline CDR1 and CDR2: LGHNT and FRNRAP. The CDR3 covers 13 residues. The CDR3 loop reads CASAGTTADTQYF. The CDR3 region has the DNA TGTGCTAGTGCCGGCACGACAGCAGATACGCAGTATTTT.

The chain links TRBV7-2 to TRBJ2-5; D gene ambiguous. Germline V gene lookup returns CDR1 SGHTA and CDR2 FQGNSA. This CDR3 is 11 amino acids long. The ends were cut back, 5 bases at V and 4 bases at J, with 5 bases in the middle. In DNA, the CDR3 is TGTGCCAGCAGCACGATAGAGACCCAGTACTTC. Protein product: CASSTIETQYF.

The chain couples TRBV7-9 to TRBJ2-7; the D gene is possibly TRBD2 (6 bases). Matching the DNA end better, TRBJ2-5 makes the J call doubtful. The CDR3 has 14 amino acids. Germline lookup yields CDR1 SEHNR and CDR2 FQNEAQ (reference sequence). This CDR3 is CASSPPRAGETQYF. CDR3 coding DNA: TGTGCCAGCAGCCCCCCCCGGGCGGGGGAGACCCAGTACTTC.

CDR3 in amino acids: CASSPRTQRETQYF. The CDR3 DNA reads as TGTGCCAGCAGCCCTCGGACTCAGAGGGAGACCCAGTACTTC. This sequence joins TRBV3-1 and TRBJ2-5; the D gene is possibly TRBD2 (5 bases). Germline V gene data show CDR1 as LGHDT and CDR2 as YNNKEL (reference sequence). The length of the CDR3 is 14 residues. V was pared by 4 bases and J by 5 bases, with 14 bases between.